The clone carrying this TCR beta chain has at least ten counts. The time point is: after trial treatment. Noted treatment: LDRT plus nivolumab, ipilimumab, low-dose cyclophosphamide and aspirin (RACIN trial). TRAV- and TRBV-specific primers primed first-strand cDNA, covering alpha and beta chains. A constant-region primer paired with the V-primer adapter amplified TCRs over about 19 PCR cycles. Each CDR3 protein is one row after TCRdb ran MiXCR on the reads. In the table there are more than 50,000 distinct CDR3 sequences, less than 30% of which are singletons. The data derive from a study of low-dose radiotherapy and immunotherapy resistance in tumors. Whole-study context: Cohort 2 patients were irradiated with 1 Gy every two weeks, reaching 13 Gy over 26 weeks. Patients received cyclophosphamide 200 mg/m2 intravenously every two weeks, the day before radiation-immunotherapy. Starting cycle 1 day 1, oral aspirin 300 mg was given daily for four cycles. The regimen for patients comprised intravenous nivolumab 240 mg every two weeks plus intravenous ipilimumab 1 mg/kg every six weeks.

V was shortened by 1 base and J by 2 bases, with 8 bases between the two germline ends. The CDR3 runs to 14 residues. Per the germline V gene, CDR1 is LNHNV and CDR2 is YYDKDF (reference sequence). The chain employs TRBV15 and TRBJ1-1, with D maybe TRBD1 (5 bases). The source of this sequence is a male donor with prostate cancer. The sequenced sample was PBMCs, obtained after low-dose radiotherapy plus immunotherapy. The CDR3 is CATSRAGYNTEAFF. The DNA for the CDR3 is TGTGCCACCAGCAGAGCAGGGTACAACACTGAAGCTTTCTTT.